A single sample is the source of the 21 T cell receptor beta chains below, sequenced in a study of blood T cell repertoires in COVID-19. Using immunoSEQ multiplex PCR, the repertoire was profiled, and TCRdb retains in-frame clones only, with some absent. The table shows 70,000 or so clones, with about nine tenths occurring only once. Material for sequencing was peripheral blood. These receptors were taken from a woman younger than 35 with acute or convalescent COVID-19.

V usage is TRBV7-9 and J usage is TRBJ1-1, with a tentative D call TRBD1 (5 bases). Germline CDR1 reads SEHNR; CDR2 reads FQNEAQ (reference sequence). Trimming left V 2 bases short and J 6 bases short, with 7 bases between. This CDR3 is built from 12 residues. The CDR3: CASSLPTAEAFF. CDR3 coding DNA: TGTGCCAGCAGCTTACCGACAGCTGAAGCTTTCTTT.

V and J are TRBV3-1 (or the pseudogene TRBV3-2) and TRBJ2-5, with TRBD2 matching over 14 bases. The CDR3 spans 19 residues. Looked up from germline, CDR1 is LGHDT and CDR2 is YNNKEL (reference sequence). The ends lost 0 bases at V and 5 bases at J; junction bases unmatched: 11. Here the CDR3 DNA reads TGTGCCAGCAGCCAAGATTTACTGCCCGGGACTAGCGGGAGTGAGACCCAGTACTTC. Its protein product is CASSQDLLPGTSGSETQYF.

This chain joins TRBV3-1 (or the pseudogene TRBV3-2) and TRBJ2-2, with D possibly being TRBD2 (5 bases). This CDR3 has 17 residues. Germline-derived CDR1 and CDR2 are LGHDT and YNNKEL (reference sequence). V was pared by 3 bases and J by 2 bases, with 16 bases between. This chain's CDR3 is CASSHPFGGYNTGELFF. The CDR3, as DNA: TGTGCCAGCAGCCATCCGTTTGGCGGGTATAACACCGGGGAGCTGTTTTTT.

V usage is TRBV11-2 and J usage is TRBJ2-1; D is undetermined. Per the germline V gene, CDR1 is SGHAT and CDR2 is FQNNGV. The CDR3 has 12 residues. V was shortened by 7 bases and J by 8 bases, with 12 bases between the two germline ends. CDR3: CASIGPRDEQFF. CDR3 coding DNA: TGTGCCAGCATCGGCCCTCGGGATGAGCAGTTCTTC.

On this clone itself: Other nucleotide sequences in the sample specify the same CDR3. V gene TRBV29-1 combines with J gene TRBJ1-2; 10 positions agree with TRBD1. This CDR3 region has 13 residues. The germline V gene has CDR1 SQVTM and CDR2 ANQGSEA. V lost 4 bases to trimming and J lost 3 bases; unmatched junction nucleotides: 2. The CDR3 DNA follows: TGCAGCGTTGGGGACAGGGGCTACTATGGCTACACCTTC. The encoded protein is CSVGDRGYYGYTF.

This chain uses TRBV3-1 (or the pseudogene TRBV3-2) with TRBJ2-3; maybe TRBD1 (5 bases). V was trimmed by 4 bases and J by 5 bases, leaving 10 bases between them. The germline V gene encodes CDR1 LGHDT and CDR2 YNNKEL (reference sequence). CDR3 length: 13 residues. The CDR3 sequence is CASSPVGRDTQYF. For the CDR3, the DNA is TGTGCCAGCAGCCCCGTGGGGCGAGATACGCAGTATTTT.

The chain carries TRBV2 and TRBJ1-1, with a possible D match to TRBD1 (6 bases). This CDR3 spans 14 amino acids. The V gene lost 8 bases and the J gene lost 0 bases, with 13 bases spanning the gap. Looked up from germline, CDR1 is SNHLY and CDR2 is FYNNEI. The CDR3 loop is CASGLTGVNTEAFF. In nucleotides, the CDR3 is TGTGCCAGCGGACTGACAGGAGTGAACACTGAAGCTTTCTTT.

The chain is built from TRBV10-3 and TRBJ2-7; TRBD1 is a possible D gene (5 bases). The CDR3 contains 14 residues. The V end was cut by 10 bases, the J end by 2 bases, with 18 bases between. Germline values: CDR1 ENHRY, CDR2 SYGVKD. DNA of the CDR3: TGTGCCACCTCCCCCGGCAGGGCTACCTACGAGCAGTACTTC. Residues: CATSPGRATYEQYF.

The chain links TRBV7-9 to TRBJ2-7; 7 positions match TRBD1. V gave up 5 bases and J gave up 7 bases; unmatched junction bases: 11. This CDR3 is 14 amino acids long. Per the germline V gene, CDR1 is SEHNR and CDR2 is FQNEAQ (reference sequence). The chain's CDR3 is CASSVYRGTGEQYF. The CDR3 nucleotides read TGTGCCAGCAGCGTCTACAGGGGAACTGGAGAGCAGTACTTC.

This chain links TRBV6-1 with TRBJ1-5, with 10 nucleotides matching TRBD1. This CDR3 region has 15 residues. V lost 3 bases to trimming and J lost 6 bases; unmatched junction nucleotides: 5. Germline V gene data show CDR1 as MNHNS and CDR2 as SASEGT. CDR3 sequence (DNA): TGTGCCAGCAGTGAGGACAGGGGGATTGGTCAGCCCCAGCATTTT. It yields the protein CASSEDRGIGQPQHF.

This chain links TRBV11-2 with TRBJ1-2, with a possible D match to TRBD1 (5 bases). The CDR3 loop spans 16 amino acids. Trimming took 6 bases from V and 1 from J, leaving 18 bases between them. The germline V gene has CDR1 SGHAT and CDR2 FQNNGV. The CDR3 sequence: CASSSPRTTLNYGYTF. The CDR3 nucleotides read TGTGCCAGCAGTTCCCCAAGGACAACACTTAACTATGGCTACACCTTC.

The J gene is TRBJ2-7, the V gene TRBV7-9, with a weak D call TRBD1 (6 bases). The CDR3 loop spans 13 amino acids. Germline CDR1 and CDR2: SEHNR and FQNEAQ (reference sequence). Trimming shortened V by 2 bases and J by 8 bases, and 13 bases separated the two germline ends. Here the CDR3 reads CASSLFAGEKQYF. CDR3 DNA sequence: TGTGCCAGCAGCTTATTCGCAGGGGAGAAGCAGTACTTC.

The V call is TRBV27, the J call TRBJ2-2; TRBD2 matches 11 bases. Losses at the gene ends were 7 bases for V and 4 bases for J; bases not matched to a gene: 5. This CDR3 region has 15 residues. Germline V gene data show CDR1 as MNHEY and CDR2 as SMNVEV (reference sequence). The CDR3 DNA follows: TGTGCCAGCACCTTAGCGGGAGGGAGCACCGGGGAGCTGTTTTTT. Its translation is CASTLAGGSTGELFF.

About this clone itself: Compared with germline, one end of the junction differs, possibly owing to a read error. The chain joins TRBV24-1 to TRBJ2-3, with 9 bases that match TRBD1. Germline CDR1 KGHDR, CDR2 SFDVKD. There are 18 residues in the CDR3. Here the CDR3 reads CAPRLGTGSLSGTDTQYF. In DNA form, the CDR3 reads TGTGCCCCCAGGTTGGGGACAGGGAGCCTCTCGGGCACAGATACGCAGTATTTT.

The CDR3: CASKMWGKTGELFF. The CDR3, as DNA: TGTGCCAGTAAAATGTGGGGCAAAACCGGGGAGCTGTTTTTT. The genes are TRBV19 and TRBJ2-2, with D perhaps TRBD1 (5 bases). V was cut by 7 bases and J by 5 bases, with 14 bases left in between. In germline, CDR1 is LNHDA, CDR2 SQIVND (reference sequence). This CDR3 region has 14 residues.

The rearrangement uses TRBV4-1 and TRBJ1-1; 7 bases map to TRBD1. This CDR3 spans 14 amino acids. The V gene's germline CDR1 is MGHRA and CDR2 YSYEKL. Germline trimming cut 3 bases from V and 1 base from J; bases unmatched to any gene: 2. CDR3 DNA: TGCGCCAGCAGCCAGGGACAGTGGAACACTGAAGCTTTCTTT. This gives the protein CASSQGQWNTEAFF.

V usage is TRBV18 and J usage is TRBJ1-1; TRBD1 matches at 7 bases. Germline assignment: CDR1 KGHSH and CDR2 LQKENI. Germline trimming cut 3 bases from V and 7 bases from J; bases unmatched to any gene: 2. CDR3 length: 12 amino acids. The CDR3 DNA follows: TGTGCCAGCTCACCCGGACAGGATGAAGCTTTCTTT. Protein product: CASSPGQDEAFF.

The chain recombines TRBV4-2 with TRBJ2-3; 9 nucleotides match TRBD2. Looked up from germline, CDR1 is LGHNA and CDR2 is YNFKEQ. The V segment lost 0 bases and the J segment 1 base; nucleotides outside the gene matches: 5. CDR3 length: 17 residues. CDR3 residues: CASSQDPAGGGTDTQYF. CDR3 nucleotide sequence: TGTGCCAGCAGCCAAGATCCGGCGGGGGGGGGCACAGATACGCAGTATTTT.

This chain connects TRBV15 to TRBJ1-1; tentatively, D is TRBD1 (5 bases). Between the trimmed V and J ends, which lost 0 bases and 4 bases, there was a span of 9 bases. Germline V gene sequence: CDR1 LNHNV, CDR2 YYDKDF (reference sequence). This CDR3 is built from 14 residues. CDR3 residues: CATSRDPGSTEAFF. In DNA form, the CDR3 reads TGTGCCACCAGCAGAGATCCAGGGTCCACTGAAGCTTTCTTT. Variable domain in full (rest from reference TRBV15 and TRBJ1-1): DAMVIQNPRYQVTQFGKPVTLSCSQTLNHNVMYWYQQKSSQAPKLLFHYYDKDFNNEADTPDNFQSRRPNTSFCFLDIRSPGLGDTAMYLCATSRDPGSTEAFFGQGTRLTVV.

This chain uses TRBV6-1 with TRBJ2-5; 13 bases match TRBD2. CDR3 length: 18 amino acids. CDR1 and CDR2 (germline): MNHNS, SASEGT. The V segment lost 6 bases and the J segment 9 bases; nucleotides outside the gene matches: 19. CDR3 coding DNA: TGTGCCAGCAGAGAACCACTAGCGGGAGGGCCTAAAGGGGGGGCCCAGTACTTC. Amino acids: CASREPLAGGPKGGAQYF.

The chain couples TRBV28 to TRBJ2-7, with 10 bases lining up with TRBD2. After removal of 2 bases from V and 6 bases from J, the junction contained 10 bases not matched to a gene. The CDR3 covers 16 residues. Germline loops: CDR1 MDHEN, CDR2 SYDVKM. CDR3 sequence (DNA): TGTGCCAGCAGTTTACTTAGCGGGGGGCTGGCGGCCGAGCAGTACTTC. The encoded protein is CASSLLSGGLAAEQYF. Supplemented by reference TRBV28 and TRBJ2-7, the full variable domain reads DVKVTQSSRYLVKRTGEKVFLECVQDMDHENMFWYRQDPGLGLRLIYFSYDVKMKEKGDIPEGYSVSREKKERFSLILESASTNQTSMYLCASSLLSGGLAAEQYFGPGTRLTVT.